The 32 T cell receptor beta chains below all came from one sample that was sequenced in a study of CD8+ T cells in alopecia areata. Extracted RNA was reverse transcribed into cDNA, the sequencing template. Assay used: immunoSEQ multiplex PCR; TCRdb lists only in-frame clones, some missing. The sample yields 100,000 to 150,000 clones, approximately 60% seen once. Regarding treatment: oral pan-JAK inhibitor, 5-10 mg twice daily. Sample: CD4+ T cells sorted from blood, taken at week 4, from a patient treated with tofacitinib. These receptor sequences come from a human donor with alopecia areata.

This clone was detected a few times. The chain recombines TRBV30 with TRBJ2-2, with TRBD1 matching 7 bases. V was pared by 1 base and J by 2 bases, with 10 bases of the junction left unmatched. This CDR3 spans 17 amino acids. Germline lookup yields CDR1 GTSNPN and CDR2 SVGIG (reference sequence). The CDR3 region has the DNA TGTGCCTGGAGTGGTCGGTGGACAGGCTCTAACACCGGGGAGCTGTTTTTT. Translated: CAWSGRWTGSNTGELFF.

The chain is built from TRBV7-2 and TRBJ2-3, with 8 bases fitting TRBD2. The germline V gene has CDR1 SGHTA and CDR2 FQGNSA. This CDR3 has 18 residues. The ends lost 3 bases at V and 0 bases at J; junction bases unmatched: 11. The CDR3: CASSFWLAGLVSTDTQYF. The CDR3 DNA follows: TGTGCCAGCAGCTTTTGGCTAGCGGGCCTCGTTAGCACAGATACGCAGTATTTT.

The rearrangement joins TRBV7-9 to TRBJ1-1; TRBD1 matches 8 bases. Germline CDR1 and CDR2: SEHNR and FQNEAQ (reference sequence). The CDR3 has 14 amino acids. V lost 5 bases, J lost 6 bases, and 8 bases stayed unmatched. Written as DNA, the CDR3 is TGTGCCAGCAGCCCCCGGGACAGGAGGTCTGAAGCTTTCTTT. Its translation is CASSPRDRRSEAFF. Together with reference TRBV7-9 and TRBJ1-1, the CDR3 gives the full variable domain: DTGVSQNPRHKITKRGQNVTFRCDPISEHNRLYWYRQTLGQGPEFLTYFQNEAQLEKSRLLSDRFSAERPKGSFSTLEIQRTEQGDSAMYLCASSPRDRRSEAFFGQGTRLTVV.

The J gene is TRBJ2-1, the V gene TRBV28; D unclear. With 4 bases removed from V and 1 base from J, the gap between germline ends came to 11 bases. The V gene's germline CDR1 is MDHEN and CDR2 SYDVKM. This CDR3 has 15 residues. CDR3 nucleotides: TGTGCCAGCAGTTCCCCGACAAGTTCCTACAATGAGCAGTTCTTC. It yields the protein CASSSPTSSYNEQFF.

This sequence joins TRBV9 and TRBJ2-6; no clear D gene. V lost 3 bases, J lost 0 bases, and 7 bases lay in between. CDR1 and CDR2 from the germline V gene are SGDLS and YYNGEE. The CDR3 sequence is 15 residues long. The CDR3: CASSDSSSGANVLTF. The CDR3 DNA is TGTGCCAGCAGCGACAGCAGCTCTGGGGCCAACGTCCTGACTTTC.

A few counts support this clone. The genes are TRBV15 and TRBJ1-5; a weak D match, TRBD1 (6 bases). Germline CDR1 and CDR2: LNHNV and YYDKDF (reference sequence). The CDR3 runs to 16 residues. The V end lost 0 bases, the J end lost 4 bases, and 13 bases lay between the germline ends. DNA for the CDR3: TGTGCCACCAGCAGAGAGCCCGGACAGAGTAATCAGCCCCAGCATTTT. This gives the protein CATSREPGQSNQPQHF.

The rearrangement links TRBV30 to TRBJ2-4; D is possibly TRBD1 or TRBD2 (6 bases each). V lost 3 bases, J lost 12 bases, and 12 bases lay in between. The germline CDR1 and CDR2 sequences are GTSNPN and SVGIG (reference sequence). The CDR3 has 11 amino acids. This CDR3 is CAWRRRGTQYF. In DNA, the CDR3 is TGTGCCTGGAGAAGGAGGGGGACTCAGTACTTC.

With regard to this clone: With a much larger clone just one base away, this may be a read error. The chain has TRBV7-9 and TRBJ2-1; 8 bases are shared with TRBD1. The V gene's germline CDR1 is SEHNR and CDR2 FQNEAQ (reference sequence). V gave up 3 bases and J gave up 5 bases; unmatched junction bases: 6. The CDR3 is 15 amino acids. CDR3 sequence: CASSFGQGGNNEQFF. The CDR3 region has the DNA TGTGCCAGCAGCTTTGGACAGGGTGGGAACAATGAGCAGTTCTTC.

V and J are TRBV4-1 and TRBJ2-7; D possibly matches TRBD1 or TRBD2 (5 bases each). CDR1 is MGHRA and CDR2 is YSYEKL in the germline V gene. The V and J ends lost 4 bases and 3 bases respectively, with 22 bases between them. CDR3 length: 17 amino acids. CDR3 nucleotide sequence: TGCGCCAGCAGCCGCTTAAGTCCGGGGCGCTTCCTCTACGAGCAGTACTTC. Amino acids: CASSRLSPGRFLYEQYF.

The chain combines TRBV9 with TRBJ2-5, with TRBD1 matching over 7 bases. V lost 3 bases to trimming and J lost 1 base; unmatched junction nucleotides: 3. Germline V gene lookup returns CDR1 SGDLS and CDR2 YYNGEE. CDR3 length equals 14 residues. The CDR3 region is CASSARQGQETQYF. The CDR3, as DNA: TGTGCCAGCAGCGCGCGACAGGGCCAAGAGACCCAGTACTTC.

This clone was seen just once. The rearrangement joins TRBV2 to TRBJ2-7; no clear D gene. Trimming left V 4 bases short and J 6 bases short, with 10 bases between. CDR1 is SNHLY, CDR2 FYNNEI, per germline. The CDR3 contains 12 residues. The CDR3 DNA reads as TGTGCCAGCAGTGTCATTCGGACCGAGCAGTACTTC. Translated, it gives CASSVIRTEQYF. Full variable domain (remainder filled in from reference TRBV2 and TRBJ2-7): EPEVTQTPSHQVTQMGQEVILRCVPISNHLYFYWYRQILGQKVEFLVSFYNNEISEKSEIFDDQFSVERPDGSNFTLKIRSTKLEDSAMYFCASSVIRTEQYFGPGTRLTVT.

The CDR3 DNA is TGTGCCAGCAGCTTAGCGGGAGACGGGGAGACCCAGTACTTC. It encodes CASSLAGDGETQYF. The J gene is TRBJ2-5, the V gene TRBV2, with 9 bases identical to TRBD2. Germline V gene data show CDR1 as SNHLY and CDR2 as FYNNEI. Trimming took 6 bases from V and 5 from J; bases not matched to a gene: 7. This CDR3 region has 14 residues.

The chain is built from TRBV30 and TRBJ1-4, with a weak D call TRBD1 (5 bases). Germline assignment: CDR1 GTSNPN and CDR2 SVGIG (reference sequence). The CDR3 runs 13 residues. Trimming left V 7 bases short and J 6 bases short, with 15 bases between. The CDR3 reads CAFRDGGYEKLFF. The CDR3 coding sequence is TGTGCCTTCCGGGACGGCGGGTATGAAAAACTGTTTTTT.

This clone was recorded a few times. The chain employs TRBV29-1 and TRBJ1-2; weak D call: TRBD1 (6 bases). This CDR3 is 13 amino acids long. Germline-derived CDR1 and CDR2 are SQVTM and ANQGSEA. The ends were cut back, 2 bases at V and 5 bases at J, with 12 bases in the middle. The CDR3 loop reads CSVETGMEYGYTF. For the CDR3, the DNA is TGCAGCGTTGAAACAGGGATGGAATATGGCTACACCTTC.

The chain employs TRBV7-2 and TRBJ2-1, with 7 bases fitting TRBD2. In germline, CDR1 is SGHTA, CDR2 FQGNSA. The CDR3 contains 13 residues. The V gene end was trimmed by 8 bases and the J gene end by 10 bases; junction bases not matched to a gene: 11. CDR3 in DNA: TGTGCCAGCGCGCGGGGGAGTGGGCAGGAGCAGTTCTTC. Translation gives CASARGSGQEQFF. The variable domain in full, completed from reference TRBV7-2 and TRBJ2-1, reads GAGVSQSPSNKVTEKGKDVELRCDPISGHTALYWYRQSLGQGLEFLIYFQGNSAPDKSGLPSDRFSAERTGGSVSTLTIQRTQQEDSAVYLCASARGSGQEQFFGPGTRLTVL.

For the CDR3, the DNA is TGCAGCGTTGCCCCGTCAGGGACCCCGAAGACCCAGTACTTC. Translated, it gives CSVAPSGTPKTQYF. This sequence joins TRBV29-1 and TRBJ2-5; D possibly matches TRBD1 or TRBD2 (5 bases each). The CDR3 runs to 14 residues. Germline CDR1 SQVTM, CDR2 ANQGSEA. Trimming pared 4 bases from V and 6 bases from J, leaving 18 bases between.

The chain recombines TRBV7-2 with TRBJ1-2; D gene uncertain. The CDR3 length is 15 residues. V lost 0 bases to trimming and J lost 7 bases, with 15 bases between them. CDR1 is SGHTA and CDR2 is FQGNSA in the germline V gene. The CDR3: CASSLAEGLAGGYTF. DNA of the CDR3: TGTGCCAGCAGCTTAGCGGAGGGATTAGCGGGTGGCTACACCTTC.

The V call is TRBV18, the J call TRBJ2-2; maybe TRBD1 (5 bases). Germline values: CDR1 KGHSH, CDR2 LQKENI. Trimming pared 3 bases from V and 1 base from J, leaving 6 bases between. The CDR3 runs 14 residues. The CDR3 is CASSPTGNTGELFF. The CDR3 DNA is TGTGCCAGCTCACCCACAGGGAACACCGGGGAGCTGTTTTTT. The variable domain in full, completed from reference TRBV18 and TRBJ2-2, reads NAGVMQNPRHLVRRRGQEARLRCSPMKGHSHVYWYRQLPEEGLKFMVYLQKENIIDESGMPKERFSAEFPKEGPSILRIQQVVRGDSAAYFCASSPTGNTGELFFGEGSRLTVL.

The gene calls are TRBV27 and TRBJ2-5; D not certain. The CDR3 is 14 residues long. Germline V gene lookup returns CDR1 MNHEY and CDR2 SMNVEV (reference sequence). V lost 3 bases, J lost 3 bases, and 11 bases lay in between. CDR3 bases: TGTGCCAGCAGTTTGCCCGATAGAAAAGAGACCCAGTACTTC. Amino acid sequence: CASSLPDRKETQYF.

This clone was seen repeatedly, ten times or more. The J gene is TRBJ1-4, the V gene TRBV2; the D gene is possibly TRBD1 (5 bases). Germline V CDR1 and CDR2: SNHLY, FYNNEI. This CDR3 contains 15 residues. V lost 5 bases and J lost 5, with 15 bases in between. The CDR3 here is CASSSEDRANEKLFF. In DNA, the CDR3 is TGTGCCAGCAGTTCAGAAGACAGAGCAAATGAAAAACTGTTTTTT.

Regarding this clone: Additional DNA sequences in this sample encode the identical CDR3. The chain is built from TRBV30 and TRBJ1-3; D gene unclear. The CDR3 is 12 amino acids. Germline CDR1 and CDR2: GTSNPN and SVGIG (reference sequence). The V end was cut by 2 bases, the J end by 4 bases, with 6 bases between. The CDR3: CAWSFRGNTIYF. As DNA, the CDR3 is TGTGCCTGGAGTTTCAGGGGAAACACCATATATTTT.

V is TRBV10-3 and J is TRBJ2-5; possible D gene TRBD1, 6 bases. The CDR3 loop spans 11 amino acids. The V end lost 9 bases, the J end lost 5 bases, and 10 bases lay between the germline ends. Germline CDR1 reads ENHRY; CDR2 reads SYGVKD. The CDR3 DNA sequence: TGTGCCATTGCCCAGGGGGAGACCCAGTACTTC. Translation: CAIAQGETQYF.

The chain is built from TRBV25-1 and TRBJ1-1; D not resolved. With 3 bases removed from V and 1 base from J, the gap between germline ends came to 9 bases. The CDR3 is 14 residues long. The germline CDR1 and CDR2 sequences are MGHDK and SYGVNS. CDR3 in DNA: TGTGCCAGCAGTGAGGACCATCGGAACACTGAAGCTTTCTTT. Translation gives CASSEDHRNTEAFF. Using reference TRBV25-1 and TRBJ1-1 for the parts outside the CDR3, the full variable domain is EADIYQTPRYLVIGTGKKITLECSQTMGHDKMYWYQQDPGMELHLIHYSYGVNSTEKGDLSSESTVSRIRTEHFPLTLESARPSHTSQYLCASSEDHRNTEAFFGQGTRLTVV.

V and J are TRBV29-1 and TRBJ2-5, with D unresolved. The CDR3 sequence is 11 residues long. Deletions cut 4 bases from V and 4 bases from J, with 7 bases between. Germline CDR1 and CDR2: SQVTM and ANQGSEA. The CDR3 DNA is TGCAGCGTTGGAAGGGCAGAGACCCAGTACTTC. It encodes CSVGRAETQYF.

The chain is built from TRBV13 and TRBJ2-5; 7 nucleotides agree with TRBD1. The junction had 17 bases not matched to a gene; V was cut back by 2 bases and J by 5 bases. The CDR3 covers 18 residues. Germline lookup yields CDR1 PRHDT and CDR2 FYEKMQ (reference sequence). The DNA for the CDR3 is TGTGCCAGCAGCTTATTCAACCCCGACAGGGTTGGTCCGGAGACCCAGTACTTC. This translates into CASSLFNPDRVGPETQYF.

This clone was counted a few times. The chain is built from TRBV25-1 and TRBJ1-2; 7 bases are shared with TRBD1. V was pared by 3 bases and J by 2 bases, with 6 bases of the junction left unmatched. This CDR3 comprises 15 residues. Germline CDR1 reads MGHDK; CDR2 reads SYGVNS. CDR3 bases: TGTGCCAGCAGTGACCCGGGACAGACAAACTATGGCTACACCTTC. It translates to CASSDPGQTNYGYTF.

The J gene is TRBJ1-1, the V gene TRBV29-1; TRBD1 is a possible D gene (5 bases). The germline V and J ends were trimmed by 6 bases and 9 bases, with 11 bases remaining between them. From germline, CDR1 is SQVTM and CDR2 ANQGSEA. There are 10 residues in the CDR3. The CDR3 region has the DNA TGCAGCGTACTGGACAACCAAGCTTTCTTT. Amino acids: CSVLDNQAFF.

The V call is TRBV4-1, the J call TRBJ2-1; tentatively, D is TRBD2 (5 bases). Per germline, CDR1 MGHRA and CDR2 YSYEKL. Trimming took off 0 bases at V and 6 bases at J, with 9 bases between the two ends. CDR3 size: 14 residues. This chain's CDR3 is CASSQDTSRNEQFF. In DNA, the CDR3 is TGCGCCAGCAGCCAAGATACTAGTCGCAATGAGCAGTTCTTC.

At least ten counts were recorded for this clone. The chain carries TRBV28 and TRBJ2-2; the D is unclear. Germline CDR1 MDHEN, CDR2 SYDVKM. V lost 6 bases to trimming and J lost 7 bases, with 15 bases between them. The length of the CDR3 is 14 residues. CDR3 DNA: TGTGCCAGCAGGCCTGGTGGGGATGGCGGGGAGCTGTTTTTT. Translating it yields CASRPGGDGGELFF.

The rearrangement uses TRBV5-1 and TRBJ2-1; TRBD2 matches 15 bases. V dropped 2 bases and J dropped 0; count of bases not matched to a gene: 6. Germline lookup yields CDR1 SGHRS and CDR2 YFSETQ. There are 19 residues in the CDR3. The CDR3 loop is CASSLGLAGGPVSYNEQFF. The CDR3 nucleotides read TGCGCCAGCAGCTTAGGACTAGCGGGGGGGCCGGTCTCCTACAATGAGCAGTTCTTC.

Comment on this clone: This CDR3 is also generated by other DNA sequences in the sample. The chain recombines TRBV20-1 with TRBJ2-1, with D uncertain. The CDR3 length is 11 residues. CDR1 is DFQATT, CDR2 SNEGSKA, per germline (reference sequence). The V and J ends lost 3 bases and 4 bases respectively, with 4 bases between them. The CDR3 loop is CSASGYNEQFF. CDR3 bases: TGCAGTGCTAGCGGGTACAATGAGCAGTTCTTC.

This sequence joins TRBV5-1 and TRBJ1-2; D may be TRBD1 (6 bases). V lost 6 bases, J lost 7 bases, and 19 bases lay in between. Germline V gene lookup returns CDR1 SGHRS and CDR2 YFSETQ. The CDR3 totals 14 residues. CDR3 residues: CASTEVQGLAGYTF. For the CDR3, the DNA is TGCGCCAGCACCGAAGTACAGGGTCTAGCTGGCTACACCTTC.